A selection of T cell receptor beta chains follows, all from one sample in a study of lymphopenia after photon versus proton radiotherapy. Produced via immunoSEQ multiplex PCR; TCRdb's table is partial and in-frame only. The sample has 55,000 to 70,000 clones; approximately 83% are singletons. This specimen consisted of peripheral blood, obtained from a patient treated with photon-based radiotherapy. The receptors were sampled from a man aged 40-50 years with gastric cancer. CDR3s include the opening cysteine and the closing phenylalanine or tryptophan. The D gene is left open where the match is weak. Size tells how often a clone was seen (once, few, many) or the class of an expanded clone, and some rows leave it out.

CDR3 DNA: TGTGCCAGTAGCAGGGGCCTCCTTCAAGAGACCCAGTACTTC
CDR3 protein: CASSRGLLQETQYF
V gene: TRBV19
J gene: TRBJ2-5
D gene: -
clone size: -

CDR3 DNA: TGTGCCAGCAGCGTAGGGGCGGTCCCAGATAGAGGCTACACCTTC
CDR3 protein: CASSVGAVPDRGYTF
V gene: TRBV9
J gene: TRBJ1-2
D gene: -
clone size: -

CDR3 DNA: TGTGCCAGCACCAAGGGACAGGGTAACCCCTCCTACGAGCAGTACTTC
CDR3 protein: CASTKGQGNPSYEQYF
V gene: TRBV6-6
J gene: TRBJ2-7
D gene: TRBD1
clone size: -

CDR3 DNA: TGTGCCTGGAGTGGACAGGCTAACTATGGCTACACCTTC
CDR3 protein: CAWSGQANYGYTF
V gene: TRBV30
J gene: TRBJ1-2
D gene: -
clone size: -

CDR3 DNA: TGTGCCAGCAGTGAAATTGGGACAGGAAAGGGAACAGATACGCAGTATTTT
CDR3 protein: CASSEIGTGKGTDTQYF
V gene: TRBV2
J gene: TRBJ2-3
D gene: TRBD1
clone size: -

CDR3 DNA: TGCAGCGTTGTGGGCGGCCTTACGGGGGAGACCCAGTACTTC
CDR3 protein: CSVVGGLTGETQYF
V gene: TRBV29-1
J gene: TRBJ2-5
D gene: -
clone size: -

CDR3 DNA: TGTGCCTGGAGTGAGGGGATGGCACCCCTCCACTTT
CDR3 protein: CAWSEGMAPLHF
V gene: TRBV30
J gene: TRBJ1-6
D gene: -
clone size: few

CDR3 DNA: TGTGCCAGCAGCGCTTCGGGACTAGCGGGGCCCCAGGGTCTGAACTTC
CDR3 protein: CASSASGLAGPQGLNF
V gene: TRBV9
J gene: TRBJ2-5
D gene: TRBD2
clone size: -

CDR3 DNA: TGTGCCATCAGTGATGGGTCGTGGGAGACCCAGTACTTC
CDR3 protein: CAISDGSWETQYF
V gene: TRBV10-3
J gene: TRBJ2-5
D gene: -
clone size: few

CDR3 DNA: TGCAGCGCCAGGACCGTTAGCTCCTACGAGCAGTACTTC
CDR3 protein: CSARTVSSYEQYF
V gene: TRBV29-1
J gene: TRBJ2-7
D gene: -
clone size: -

CDR3 DNA: TGCGCCAGCAGCCAAGCTACAGCTTTCTCTGGAAACACCATATATTTT
CDR3 protein: CASSQATAFSGNTIYF
V gene: TRBV4-3
J gene: TRBJ1-3
D gene: -
clone size: once

CDR3 DNA: TGTGCCAGCAGCTCCGGCCTTTATAATTCACCCCTCCACTTT
CDR3 protein: CASSSGLYNSPLHF
V gene: TRBV7-2
J gene: TRBJ1-6
D gene: -
clone size: once

CDR3 DNA: TGTGCCAGCTCACCAGCTCCGGGGATGAACACTGAAGCTTTCTTT
CDR3 protein: CASSPAPGMNTEAFF
V gene: TRBV18
J gene: TRBJ1-1
D gene: -
clone size: -

CDR3 DNA: TGTGCCAGCAGCTTAGCTGGGGGCAACACTGAAGCTTTCTTT
CDR3 protein: CASSLAGGNTEAFF
V gene: TRBV11-2
J gene: TRBJ1-1
D gene: -
clone size: -

CDR3 DNA: TGTGCCAGCAGCTTACGCGGCAGGGGAAACTATGGCTACACCTTC
CDR3 protein: CASSLRGRGNYGYTF
V gene: TRBV7-2
J gene: TRBJ1-2
D gene: -
clone size: -

CDR3 DNA: TGTGCCAGCAGTGGTTCAGGGACAGGGGTCGAGCAGTACTTC
CDR3 protein: CASSGSGTGVEQYF
V gene: TRBV6-1
J gene: TRBJ2-7
D gene: TRBD1
clone size: -

CDR3 DNA: TGCGCCAGCAGCTTATCAGGGGCTTCGAACGAGCAGTACTTC
CDR3 protein: CASSLSGASNEQYF
V gene: TRBV5-1
J gene: TRBJ2-7
D gene: -
clone size: -

CDR3 DNA: TGTGCCAGCAGCTTAGGGACAGTCTCCTACAATGAGCAGTTCTTC
CDR3 protein: CASSLGTVSYNEQFF
V gene: TRBV11-2
J gene: TRBJ2-1
D gene: -
clone size: -

CDR3 DNA: TGTGCCAGCTCCCGCTCCCAGAGATCCTCCGAGCAGTACTTC
CDR3 protein: CASSRSQRSSEQYF
V gene: TRBV18
J gene: TRBJ2-7
D gene: -
clone size: -

CDR3 DNA: TGCGCCAGCAGCACCGCCTCTACAGGGGCAGATACGCAGTATTTT
CDR3 protein: CASSTASTGADTQYF
V gene: TRBV5-1
J gene: TRBJ2-3
D gene: TRBD1
clone size: once

CDR3 DNA: TGTGCCAGCAGTGCCGGGACAGGCCCCTATGGCTACACCTTC
CDR3 protein: CASSAGTGPYGYTF
V gene: TRBV28
J gene: TRBJ1-2
D gene: TRBD1
clone size: -

CDR3 DNA: TGTGCCTGGATGCATGGGGGAAACACCATATATTTT
CDR3 protein: CAWMHGGNTIYF
V gene: TRBV30
J gene: TRBJ1-3
D gene: -
clone size: -

CDR3 DNA: TGTGCCAGCGAGGATGGCTACACCTTC
CDR3 protein: CASEDGYTF
V gene: TRBV7-9
J gene: TRBJ1-2
D gene: -
clone size: -

CDR3 DNA: TGCGCCAGCAGCCAAGAGGGGCAAAACATTCAGTACTTC
CDR3 protein: CASSQEGQNIQYF
V gene: TRBV4-3
J gene: TRBJ2-4
D gene: -
clone size: -

CDR3 DNA: TGTGCCAGCAGCCCTGGGACAGGTCGGGACACTGAAGCTTTCTTT
CDR3 protein: CASSPGTGRDTEAFF
V gene: TRBV9
J gene: TRBJ1-1
D gene: TRBD1
clone size: once

CDR3 DNA: TGTGCCAGCAGCTGGATCGGACAGCCCTATGGCTACACCTTC
CDR3 protein: CASSWIGQPYGYTF
V gene: TRBV5-6
J gene: TRBJ1-2
D gene: -
clone size: -

CDR3 DNA: TGTGCCAGCCGGGGAAGCCCGAACACTGAAGCTTTCTTT
CDR3 protein: CASRGSPNTEAFF
V gene: TRBV9
J gene: TRBJ1-1
D gene: -
clone size: -

CDR3 DNA: TGTGCTAGTGGGGCTACAGGGATGCGTTCACCCCTCCACTTT
CDR3 protein: CASGATGMRSPLHF
V gene: TRBV12-5
J gene: TRBJ1-6
D gene: -
clone size: -

CDR3 DNA: TGTGCCAGCAGCCTGGGAAATAGTAACACTGAAGCTTTCTTT
CDR3 protein: CASSLGNSNTEAFF
V gene: TRBV7-9
J gene: TRBJ1-1
D gene: -
clone size: -

CDR3 DNA: TGTGCCAGCAGCTTAGCTAGCGGTTCCCAAGAGACCCAGTACTTC
CDR3 protein: CASSLASGSQETQYF
V gene: TRBV7-3
J gene: TRBJ2-5
D gene: TRBD2
clone size: once

CDR3 DNA: TGTGCCAGCAGTGAAGGTTGGGCTAGCGGGAAGGAGACCCAGTACTTC
CDR3 protein: CASSEGWASGKETQYF
V gene: TRBV6-1
J gene: TRBJ2-5
D gene: TRBD2
clone size: -

CDR3 DNA: TGTGCCACCAGCAGAGGGGGAGGGGCAGATACGCAGTATTTT
CDR3 protein: CATSRGGGADTQYF
V gene: TRBV15
J gene: TRBJ2-3
D gene: TRBD2
clone size: -

CDR3 DNA: TGTGCCACCAGCAGAGGCAGGGCGGCCAATCAGCCCCAGCATTTT
CDR3 protein: CATSRGRAANQPQHF
V gene: TRBV15
J gene: TRBJ1-5
D gene: -
clone size: -

CDR3 DNA: TGCGCCAGCATCCCCAAGCCCCGGAGATGCGAGCTGTTTTTT
CDR3 protein: CASIPKPRRCELFF
V gene: TRBV5-1
J gene: TRBJ1-4
D gene: -
clone size: -

CDR3 DNA: TGTGCCAGCATCCCCTCGTCGTCAGGGGGAGGAGGCTATGGCTACACCTTC
CDR3 protein: CASIPSSSGGGGYGYTF
V gene: TRBV28
J gene: TRBJ1-2
D gene: TRBD1
clone size: once

CDR3 DNA: TGCAGCGTTTCGGGGCGGGGAGCCTACGAGCAGTACTTC
CDR3 protein: CSVSGRGAYEQYF
V gene: TRBV29-1
J gene: TRBJ2-7
D gene: -
clone size: -

CDR3 DNA: TGTGCCAGCAGCCGCGGGGGCGTGGGGAGGGAGCAGTACTTC
CDR3 protein: CASSRGGVGREQYF
V gene: TRBV11-2
J gene: TRBJ2-7
D gene: -
clone size: -

CDR3 DNA: TGTGCCAGCTCGCCGGCCGATGGCAATCAGCCCCAGCATTTT
CDR3 protein: CASSPADGNQPQHF
V gene: TRBV18
J gene: TRBJ1-5
D gene: -
clone size: -

CDR3 DNA: TGCGCCAGCAGCCCGGCGGGGGGGCCGGCAGATACGCAGTATTTT
CDR3 protein: CASSPAGGPADTQYF
V gene: TRBV5-1
J gene: TRBJ2-3
D gene: TRBD2
clone size: -

CDR3 DNA: TGTGCCAGCAGCCGACAGGGTAGAATGAACACTGAAGCTTTCTTT
CDR3 protein: CASSRQGRMNTEAFF
V gene: TRBV27
J gene: TRBJ1-1
D gene: TRBD1
clone size: -

CDR3 DNA: TGTGCCAGTAGTATAGAAGTAGGGATGGGGCAGCCCCAGCATTTT
CDR3 protein: CASSIEVGMGQPQHF
V gene: TRBV19
J gene: TRBJ1-5
D gene: -
clone size: -

CDR3 DNA: TGTGCCAGCAGACCGACAGGGAGGACTTCACCCCTCCACTTT
CDR3 protein: CASRPTGRTSPLHF
V gene: TRBV6-5
J gene: TRBJ1-6
D gene: TRBD1
clone size: once

CDR3 DNA: TGTGCCTGGAGCGACCGGGACAGGGGCCTGTACTTC
CDR3 protein: CAWSDRDRGLYF
V gene: TRBV30
J gene: TRBJ2-7
D gene: TRBD1
clone size: -

CDR3 DNA: TGTGCCAGCAGCGTATCCCGGGGCAATACAGGGACCGGTTCACCCCTCCACTTT
CDR3 protein: CASSVSRGNTGTGSPLHF
V gene: TRBV9
J gene: TRBJ1-6
D gene: -
clone size: -

CDR3 DNA: TGTGCCAGCAGCCCCGACCCTTTTGTGGCCAAAAACATTCAGTACTTC
CDR3 protein: CASSPDPFVAKNIQYF
V gene: TRBV7-3
J gene: TRBJ2-4
D gene: -
clone size: -

CDR3 DNA: TGTGCCTGGAGCGTGGCGGGTAGCACTGAAGCTTTCTTT
CDR3 protein: CAWSVAGSTEAFF
V gene: TRBV30
J gene: TRBJ1-1
D gene: -
clone size: -

CDR3 DNA: TGTGCCAGCAGCGGACGGACAGGGGGAAATGAAAAACTGTTTTTT
CDR3 protein: CASSGRTGGNEKLFF
V gene: TRBV7-8
J gene: TRBJ1-4
D gene: TRBD1
clone size: -

CDR3 DNA: TGTGCCAGCAGCAGCCAAGAGACCCAGTACTTC
CDR3 protein: CASSSQETQYF
V gene: TRBV21-1
J gene: TRBJ2-5
D gene: -
clone size: -

CDR3 DNA: TGTGCCAGCAGCGTATACTCCAGGGGGGATGGCTACACCTTC
CDR3 protein: CASSVYSRGDGYTF
V gene: TRBV9
J gene: TRBJ1-2
D gene: TRBD1
clone size: -

CDR3 DNA: TGTGCCAGCGGCAGACAGGGGAATGAAAAACTGTTTTTT
CDR3 protein: CASGRQGNEKLFF
V gene: TRBV6-1
J gene: TRBJ1-4
D gene: TRBD1
clone size: -

CDR3 DNA: TGTGCCAGCTCACCTGGGAGGGACAACTACGAGCAGTACTTC
CDR3 protein: CASSPGRDNYEQYF
V gene: TRBV18
J gene: TRBJ2-7
D gene: -
clone size: -

CDR3 DNA: TGTGCCAGCAGCGTAGGACAGGGAGTTTCCTACGAGCAGTACTTC
CDR3 protein: CASSVGQGVSYEQYF
V gene: TRBV9
J gene: TRBJ2-7
D gene: TRBD1
clone size: few

CDR3 DNA: TGCGCCAGCAGCTTGTCGACAGCCTCCTACGAGCAGTACTTC
CDR3 protein: CASSLSTASYEQYF
V gene: TRBV5-1
J gene: TRBJ2-7
D gene: -
clone size: -

CDR3 DNA: TGTGCCAGCAGCTTACAATCTTCGAACACCGGGGAGCTGTTTTTT
CDR3 protein: CASSLQSSNTGELFF
V gene: TRBV7-9
J gene: TRBJ2-2
D gene: -
clone size: medium-sized

CDR3 DNA: TGTGCCAGCAGGGCAGGGGGCCGGACAGATACGCAGTATTTT
CDR3 protein: CASRAGGRTDTQYF
V gene: TRBV2
J gene: TRBJ2-3
D gene: TRBD1
clone size: -